Sequencing of this TCR beta chain was carried out in a study of T cells in tuberculosis. Cells were sorted from thawed PBMC rested overnight and stained with GMM-loaded CD1B tetramer, viability dye and anti-CD3. CD1B tetramers were loaded with Rhodococcus equi-derived C32 glucose monomycolate. Before cryopreservation, the sorted PBMC lost their CD14-expressing monocytes. CDR3 length equals 16 residues. Only in-frame clones appear in the TCRdb table, and some are missing; sequencing was by immunoSEQ multiplex PCR. The repertoire has 80,000 to 90,000 clones, just over 90% of them found once; the top ten carry 1.9%.

The chain couples TRBV1 to TRBJ2-7; the D segment call TRBD2 is taken from the table without a DNA check. TRBV1 is designated a pseudogene. This TCR was recovered from an adult woman with latent tuberculosis. Source material: CD1b-GMM tetramer-negative cells sorted from PBMCs. The CDR3 is CTSSQGLAGDAYEQYF. CDR3 bases: TGCACCAGCAGCCAAGGACTAGCGGGGGACGCCTACGAGCAGTACTTC.